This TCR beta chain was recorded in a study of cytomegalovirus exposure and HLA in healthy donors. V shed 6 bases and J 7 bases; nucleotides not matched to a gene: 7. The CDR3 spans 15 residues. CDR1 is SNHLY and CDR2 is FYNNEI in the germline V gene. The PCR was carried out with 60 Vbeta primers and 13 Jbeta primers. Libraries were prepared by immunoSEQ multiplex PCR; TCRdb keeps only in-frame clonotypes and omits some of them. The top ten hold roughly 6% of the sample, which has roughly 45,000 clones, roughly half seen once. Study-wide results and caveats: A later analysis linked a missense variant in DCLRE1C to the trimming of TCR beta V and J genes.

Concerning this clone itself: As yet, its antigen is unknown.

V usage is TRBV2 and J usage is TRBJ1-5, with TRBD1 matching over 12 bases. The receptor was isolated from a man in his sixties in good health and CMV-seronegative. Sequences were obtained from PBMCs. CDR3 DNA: TGTGCCAGCAGACCGGGACAGGGGGCTTTCCAGCCCCAGCATTTT. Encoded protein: CASRPGQGAFQPQHF.